This T cell receptor (beta chain) was recorded in a study of shared clonotypes between healthy human individuals. Study context: The plates for each donor numbered three CD4 naive, three CD4 memory, two CD8 naive and one CD8 memory. Findings and caveats of the study: The diversity represented, both genetic and in exposure history, was limited by few donors.

Each of the donors was a healthy adult who was HIV-negative and had not had a recent acute infection or vaccination. The germline V gene has CDR1 SGHTA and CDR2 FQGNSA. This CDR3 region has 16 residues. V lost 4 bases to trimming and J lost 1 base; unmatched junction nucleotides: 8. Points on this clone: Its antigen is unknown.

The input for sorted-subset replicate PCRs was 200 ng DNA, around 27,000 T cell genomes. Assay used: immunoSEQ multiplex PCR; TCRdb lists only in-frame clones, some missing. Here the sample spans hundreds of thousands of clones, 96% being singletons. This TCR derives from a woman aged 25 to 39 in good health. Source material: naive CD4+ T cells sorted from blood. The subset here: CD45RA+ positively selected. The chain combines TRBV7-2 with TRBJ2-3; TRBD2 matches 7 bases. This chain's CDR3 is CASSYLPSGGTDTQYF. CDR3 in DNA: TGTGCCAGCAGCTACCTCCCTAGCGGAGGCACAGATACGCAGTATTTT.